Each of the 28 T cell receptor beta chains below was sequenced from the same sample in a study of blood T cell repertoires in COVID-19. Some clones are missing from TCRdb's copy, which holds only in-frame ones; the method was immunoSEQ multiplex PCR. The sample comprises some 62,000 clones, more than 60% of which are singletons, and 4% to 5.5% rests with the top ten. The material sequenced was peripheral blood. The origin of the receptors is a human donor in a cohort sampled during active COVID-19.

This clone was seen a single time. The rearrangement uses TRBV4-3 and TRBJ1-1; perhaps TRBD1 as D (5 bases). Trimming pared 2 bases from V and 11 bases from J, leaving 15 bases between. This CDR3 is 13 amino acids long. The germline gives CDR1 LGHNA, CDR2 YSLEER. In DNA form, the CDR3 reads TGCGCCAGCAGCCAAAGGGGCACGGGGGAGGCTTTCTTT. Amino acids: CASSQRGTGEAFF.

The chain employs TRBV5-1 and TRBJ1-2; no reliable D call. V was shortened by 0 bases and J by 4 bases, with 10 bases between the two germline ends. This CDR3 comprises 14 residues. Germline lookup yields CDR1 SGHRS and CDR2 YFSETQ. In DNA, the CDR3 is TGCGCCAGCAGCTTGGCCGGGTCTGCCTATGGCTACACCTTC. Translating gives CASSLAGSAYGYTF. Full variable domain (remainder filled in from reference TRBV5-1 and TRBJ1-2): KAGVTQTPRYLIKTRGQQVTLSCSPISGHRSVSWYQQTPGQGLQFLFEYFSETQRNKGNFPGRFSGRQFSNSRSEMNVSTLELGDSALYLCASSLAGSAYGYTFGSGTRLTVV.

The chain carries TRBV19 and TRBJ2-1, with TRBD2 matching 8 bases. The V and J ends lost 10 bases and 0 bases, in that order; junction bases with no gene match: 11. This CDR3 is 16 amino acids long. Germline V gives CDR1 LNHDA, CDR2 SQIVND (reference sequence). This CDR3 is CATRESGGSSYNEQFF. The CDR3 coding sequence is TGTGCCACTAGGGAGAGCGGGGGAAGCTCCTACAATGAGCAGTTCTTC.

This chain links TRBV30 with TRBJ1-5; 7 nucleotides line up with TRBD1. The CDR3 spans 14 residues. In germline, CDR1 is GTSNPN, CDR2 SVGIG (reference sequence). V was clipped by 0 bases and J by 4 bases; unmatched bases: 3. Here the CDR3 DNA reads TGTGCCTGGAGTGTGGCAGGGGGTAATCAGCCCCAGCATTTT. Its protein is CAWSVAGGNQPQHF.

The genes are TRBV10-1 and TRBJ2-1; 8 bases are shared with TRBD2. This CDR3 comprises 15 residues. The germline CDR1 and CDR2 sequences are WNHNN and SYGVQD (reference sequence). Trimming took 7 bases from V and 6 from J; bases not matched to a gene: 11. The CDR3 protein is CASTETSGAFNEQFF. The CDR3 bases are TGCGCCAGCACCGAAACTAGCGGAGCCTTCAATGAGCAGTTCTTC.

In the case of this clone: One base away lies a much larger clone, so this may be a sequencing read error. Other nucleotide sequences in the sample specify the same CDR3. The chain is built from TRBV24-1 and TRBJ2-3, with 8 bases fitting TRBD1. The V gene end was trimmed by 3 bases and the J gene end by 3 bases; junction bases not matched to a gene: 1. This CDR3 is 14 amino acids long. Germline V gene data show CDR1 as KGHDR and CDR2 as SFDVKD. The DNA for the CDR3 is TGTGCCACCAGTGATACAGGGGGGACAGATACGCAGTATTTT. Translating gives CATSDTGGTDTQYF.

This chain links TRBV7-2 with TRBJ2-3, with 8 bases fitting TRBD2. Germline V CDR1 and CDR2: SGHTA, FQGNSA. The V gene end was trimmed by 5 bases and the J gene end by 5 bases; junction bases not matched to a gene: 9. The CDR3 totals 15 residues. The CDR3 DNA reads TGTGCCAGCAGCGGGCTGGCGGGGGGCCAAGATACGCAGTATTTT. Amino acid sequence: CASSGLAGGQDTQYF.

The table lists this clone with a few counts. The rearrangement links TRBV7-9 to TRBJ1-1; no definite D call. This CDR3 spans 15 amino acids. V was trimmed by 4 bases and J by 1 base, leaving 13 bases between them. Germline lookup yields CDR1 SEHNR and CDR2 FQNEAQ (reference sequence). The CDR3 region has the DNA TGTGCCAGCAGCTCCCGCAGTGGCCAGAACACTGAAGCTTTCTTT. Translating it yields CASSSRSGQNTEAFF.

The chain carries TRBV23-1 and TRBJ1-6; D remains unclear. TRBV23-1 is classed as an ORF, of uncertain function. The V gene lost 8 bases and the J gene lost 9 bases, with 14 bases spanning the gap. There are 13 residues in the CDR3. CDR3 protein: CASGLSRGSPLHF. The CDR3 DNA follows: TGCGCCAGCGGCCTGAGCCGGGGTTCACCCCTCCACTTT.

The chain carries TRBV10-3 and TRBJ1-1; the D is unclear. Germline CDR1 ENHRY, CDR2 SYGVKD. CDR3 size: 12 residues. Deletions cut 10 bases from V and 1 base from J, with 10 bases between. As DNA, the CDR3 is TGTGCCACTGGACTTCAGAACACTGAAGCTTTCTTT. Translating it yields CATGLQNTEAFF.

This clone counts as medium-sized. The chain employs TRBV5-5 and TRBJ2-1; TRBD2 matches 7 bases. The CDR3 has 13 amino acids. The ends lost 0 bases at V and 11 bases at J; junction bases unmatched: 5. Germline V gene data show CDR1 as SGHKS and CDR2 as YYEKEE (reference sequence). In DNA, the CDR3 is TGTGCCAGCAGCTTGGAACTAGCGAGGCAGCAGTTCTTC. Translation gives CASSLELARQQFF.

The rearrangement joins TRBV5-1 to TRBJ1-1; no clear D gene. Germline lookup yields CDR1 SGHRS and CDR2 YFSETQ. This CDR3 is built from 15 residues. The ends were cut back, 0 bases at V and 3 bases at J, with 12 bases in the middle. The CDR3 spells CASSLAVPSDTEAFF. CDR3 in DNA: TGCGCCAGCAGCTTGGCCGTCCCCTCGGACACTGAAGCTTTCTTT.

CDR3 nucleotides: TGTGCCAGCGGGCAGGGGCCTTGGAACACTGAAGCTTTCTTT. It codes for CASGQGPWNTEAFF. The chain has TRBV7-2 and TRBJ1-1; perhaps TRBD1 as D (6 bases). The CDR3 is 14 amino acids. The V gene's germline CDR1 is SGHTA and CDR2 FQGNSA. Trimming took off 8 bases at V and 1 base at J, with 14 bases between the two ends.

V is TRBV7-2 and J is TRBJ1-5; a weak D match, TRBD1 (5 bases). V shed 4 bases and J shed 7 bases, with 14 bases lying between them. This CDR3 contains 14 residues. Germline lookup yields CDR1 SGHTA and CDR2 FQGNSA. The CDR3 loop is CASSWAGSKQPQHF. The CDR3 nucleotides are TGTGCCAGCAGCTGGGCAGGGTCCAAGCAGCCCCAGCATTTT.

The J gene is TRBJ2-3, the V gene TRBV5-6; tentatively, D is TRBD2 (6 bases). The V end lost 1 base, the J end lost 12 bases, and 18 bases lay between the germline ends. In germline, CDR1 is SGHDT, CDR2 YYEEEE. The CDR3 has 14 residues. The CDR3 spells CASSLIIATRRQYF. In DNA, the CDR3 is TGTGCCAGCAGCTTGATTATCGCGACTAGACGACAGTATTTT.

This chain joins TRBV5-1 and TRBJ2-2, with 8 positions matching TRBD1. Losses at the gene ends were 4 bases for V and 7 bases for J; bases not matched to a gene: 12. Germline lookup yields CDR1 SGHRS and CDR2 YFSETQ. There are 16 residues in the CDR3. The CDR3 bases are TGCGCCAGCAGCCTCACCGGACAGGGTTCAGGCGGGGAGCTGTTTTTT. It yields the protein CASSLTGQGSGGELFF.

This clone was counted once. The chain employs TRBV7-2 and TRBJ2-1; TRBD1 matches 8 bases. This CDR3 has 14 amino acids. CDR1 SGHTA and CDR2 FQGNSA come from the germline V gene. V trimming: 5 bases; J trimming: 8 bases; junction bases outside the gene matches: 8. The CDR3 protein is CASSRDRYSDEQFF. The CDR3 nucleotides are TGTGCCAGCAGCCGGGACAGGTACTCCGATGAGCAGTTCTTC.

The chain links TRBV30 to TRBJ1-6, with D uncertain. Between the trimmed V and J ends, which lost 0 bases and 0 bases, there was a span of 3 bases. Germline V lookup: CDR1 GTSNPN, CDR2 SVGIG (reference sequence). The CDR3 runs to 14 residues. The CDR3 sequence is CAWSVSSYNSPLHF. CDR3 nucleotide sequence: TGTGCCTGGAGTGTTAGCTCCTATAATTCACCCCTCCACTTT. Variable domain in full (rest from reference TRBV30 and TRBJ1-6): SQTIHQWPATLVQPVGSPLSLECTVEGTSNPNLYWYRQAAGRGLQLLFYSVGIGQISSEVPQNLSASRPQDRQFILSSKKLLLSDSGFYLCAWSVSSYNSPLHFGNGTRLTVT.

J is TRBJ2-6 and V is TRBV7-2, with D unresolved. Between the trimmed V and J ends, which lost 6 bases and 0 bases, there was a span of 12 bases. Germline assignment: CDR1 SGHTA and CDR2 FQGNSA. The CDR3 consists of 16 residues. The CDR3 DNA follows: TGTGCCAGCAGACTCCAGCACAGCTCTGGGGCCAACGTCCTGACTTTC. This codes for CASRLQHSSGANVLTF.

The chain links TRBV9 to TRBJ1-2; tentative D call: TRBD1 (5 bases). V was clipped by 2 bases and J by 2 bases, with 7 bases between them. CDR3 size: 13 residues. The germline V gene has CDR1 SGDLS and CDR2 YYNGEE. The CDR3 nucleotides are TGTGCCAGCAGCGTCGGGGGGAACTATGGCTACACCTTC. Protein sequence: CASSVGGNYGYTF.

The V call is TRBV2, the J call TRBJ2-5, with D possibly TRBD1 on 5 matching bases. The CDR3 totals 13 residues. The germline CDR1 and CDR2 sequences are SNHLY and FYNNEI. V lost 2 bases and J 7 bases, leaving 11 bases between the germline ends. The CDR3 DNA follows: TGTGCCAGCAGTGAACGTCCTAGGGGGACCCAGTACTTC. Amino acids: CASSERPRGTQYF. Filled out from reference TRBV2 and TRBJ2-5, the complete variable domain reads EPEVTQTPSHQVTQMGQEVILRCVPISNHLYFYWYRQILGQKVEFLVSFYNNEISEKSEIFDDQFSVERPDGSNFTLKIRSTKLEDSAMYFCASSERPRGTQYFGPGTRLLVL.

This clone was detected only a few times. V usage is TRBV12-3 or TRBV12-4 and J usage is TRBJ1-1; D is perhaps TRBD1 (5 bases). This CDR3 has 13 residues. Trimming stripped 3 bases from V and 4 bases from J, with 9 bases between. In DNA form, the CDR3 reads TGTGCCAGCAGTTTGGGGGAGGGCACTGAAGCTTTCTTT. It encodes CASSLGEGTEAFF.

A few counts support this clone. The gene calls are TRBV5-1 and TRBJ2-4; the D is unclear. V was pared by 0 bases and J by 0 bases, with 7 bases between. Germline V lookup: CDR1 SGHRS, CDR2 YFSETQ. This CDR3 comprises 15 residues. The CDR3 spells CASSLEDTAKNIQYF. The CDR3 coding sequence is TGCGCCAGCAGCTTGGAAGACACAGCCAAAAACATTCAGTACTTC.

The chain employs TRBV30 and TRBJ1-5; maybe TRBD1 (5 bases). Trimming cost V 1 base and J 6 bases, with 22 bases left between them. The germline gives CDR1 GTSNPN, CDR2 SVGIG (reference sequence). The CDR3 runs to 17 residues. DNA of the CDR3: TGTGCCTGGAGTGCCAGAGCGGGGGGATCTAGGGGTCAGCCCCAGCATTTT. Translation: CAWSARAGGSRGQPQHF.

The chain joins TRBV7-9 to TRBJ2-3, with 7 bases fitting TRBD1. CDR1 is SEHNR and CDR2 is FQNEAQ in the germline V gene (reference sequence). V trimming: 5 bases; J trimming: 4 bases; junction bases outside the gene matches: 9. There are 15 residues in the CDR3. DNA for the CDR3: TGTGCCAGCAGCCACTCGACAGGGTTGGCAGATACGCAGTATTTT. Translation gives CASSHSTGLADTQYF. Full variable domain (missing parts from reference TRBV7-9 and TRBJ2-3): DTGVSQNPRHKITKRGQNVTFRCDPISEHNRLYWYRQTLGQGPEFLTYFQNEAQLEKSRLLSDRFSAERPKGSFSTLEIQRTEQGDSAMYLCASSHSTGLADTQYFGPGTRLTVL.

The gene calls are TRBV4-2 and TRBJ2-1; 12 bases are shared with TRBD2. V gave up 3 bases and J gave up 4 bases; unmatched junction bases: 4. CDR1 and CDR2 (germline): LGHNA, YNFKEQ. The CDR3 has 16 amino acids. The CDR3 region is CASSQALAGGYNEQFF. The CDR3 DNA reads TGTGCCAGCAGCCAGGCCCTAGCGGGGGGGTACAATGAGCAGTTCTTC.

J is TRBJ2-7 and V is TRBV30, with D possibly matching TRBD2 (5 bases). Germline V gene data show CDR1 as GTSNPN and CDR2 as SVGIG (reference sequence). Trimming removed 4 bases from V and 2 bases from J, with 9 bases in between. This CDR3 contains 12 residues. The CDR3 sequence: CAWTRGTYEQYF. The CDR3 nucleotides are TGTGCCTGGACCCGAGGGACCTACGAGCAGTACTTC.

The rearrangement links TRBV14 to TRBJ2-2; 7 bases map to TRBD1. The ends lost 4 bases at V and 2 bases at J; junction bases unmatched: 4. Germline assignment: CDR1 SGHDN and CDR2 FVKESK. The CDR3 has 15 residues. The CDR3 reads CASSPGQRNTGELFF. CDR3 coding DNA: TGTGCCAGCAGCCCGGGACAGAGAAACACCGGGGAGCTGTTTTTT.